This T cell receptor (beta chain) appears in the sequencing data of a study of T-cell reconstitution after alpha-beta-depleted transplantation in children. Between the trimmed V and J ends, which lost 5 bases and 2 bases, there was a span of 16 bases. The CDR3 extends over 15 amino acids. TCRbeta library construction was performed incorporating unique molecular identifiers. One entry per CDR3 protein results from TCRdb running MiXCR on the PCR reads. This table holds a few hundred thousand distinct CDR3 sequences, 9.7% found once. The clonotype was recovered from a human donor who donated a stem cell graft to a child with SCID. The sequencing used PBMCs from the stem cell graft donor, collected from the stem cell graft. V usage is TRBV12-3 or TRBV12-4 and J usage is TRBJ2-7, with D perhaps matching TRBD1 (7 bases). This CDR3 reads CASSLETGRTYEQYF. Written as DNA, the CDR3 is TGTGCCAGCAGTCTCGAGACAGGGAGGACCTACGAGCAGTACTTC.